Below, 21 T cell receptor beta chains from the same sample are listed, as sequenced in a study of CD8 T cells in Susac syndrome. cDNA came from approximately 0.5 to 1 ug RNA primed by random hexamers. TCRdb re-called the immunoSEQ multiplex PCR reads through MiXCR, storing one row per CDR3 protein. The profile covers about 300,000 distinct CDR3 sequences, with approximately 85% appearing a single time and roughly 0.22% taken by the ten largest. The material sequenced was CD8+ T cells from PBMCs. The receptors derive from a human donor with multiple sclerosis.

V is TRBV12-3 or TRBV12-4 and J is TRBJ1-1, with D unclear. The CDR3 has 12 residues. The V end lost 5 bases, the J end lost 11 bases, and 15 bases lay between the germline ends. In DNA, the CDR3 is TGTGCCAGCAGTCCCGATGGGATGTTGGCTTTCTTT. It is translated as CASSPDGMLAFF.

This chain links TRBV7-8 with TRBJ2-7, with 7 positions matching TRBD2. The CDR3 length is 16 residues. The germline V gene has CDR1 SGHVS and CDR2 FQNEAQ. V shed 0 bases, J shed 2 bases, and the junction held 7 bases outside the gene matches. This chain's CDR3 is CASSLADLGGTYEQYF. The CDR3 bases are TGTGCCAGCAGCTTAGCGGACTTGGGAGGGACCTACGAGCAGTACTTC.

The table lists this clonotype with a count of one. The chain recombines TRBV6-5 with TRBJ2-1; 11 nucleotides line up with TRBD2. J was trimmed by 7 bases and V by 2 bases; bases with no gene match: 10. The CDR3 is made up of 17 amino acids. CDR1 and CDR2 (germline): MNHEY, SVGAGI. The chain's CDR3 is CASSYAGLAGVRNEQFF. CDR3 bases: TGTGCCAGCAGTTACGCAGGACTAGCGGGCGTCCGGAATGAGCAGTTCTTC.

The CDR3 protein is CASSLIAQTYEQYF. In DNA, the CDR3 is TGTGCCAGCAGCTTGATAGCCCAAACCTACGAGCAGTACTTC. V usage is TRBV5-8 and J usage is TRBJ2-7; D call uncertain. Trimming cost V 1 base and J 2 bases, with 10 bases left between them. Germline-derived CDR1 and CDR2 are SGHTS and YDEGEE. This CDR3 has 14 amino acids.

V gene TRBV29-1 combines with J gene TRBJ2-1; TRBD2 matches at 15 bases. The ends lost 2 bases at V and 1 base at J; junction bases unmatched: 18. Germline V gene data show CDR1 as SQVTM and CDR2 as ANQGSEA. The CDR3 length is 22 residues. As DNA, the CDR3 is TGCAGCGTTGAATCCGCTTTGGGGACTAGCGGGAGGAACGACCCTTCCTACAATGAGCAGTTCTTC. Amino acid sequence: CSVESALGTSGRNDPSYNEQFF.

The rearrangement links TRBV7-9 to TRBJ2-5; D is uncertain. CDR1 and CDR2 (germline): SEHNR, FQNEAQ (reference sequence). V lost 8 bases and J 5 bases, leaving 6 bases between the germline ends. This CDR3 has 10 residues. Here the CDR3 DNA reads TGTGCCAGCGAAGAGGAGACCCAGTACTTC. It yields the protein CASEEETQYF.

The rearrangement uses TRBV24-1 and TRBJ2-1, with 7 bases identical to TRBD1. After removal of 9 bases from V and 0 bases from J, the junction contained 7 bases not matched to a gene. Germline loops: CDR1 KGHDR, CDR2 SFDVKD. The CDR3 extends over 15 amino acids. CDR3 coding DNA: TGTGCCACCTCCGACCGGGACAGCTCCTACAATGAGCAGTTCTTC. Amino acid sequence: CATSDRDSSYNEQFF.

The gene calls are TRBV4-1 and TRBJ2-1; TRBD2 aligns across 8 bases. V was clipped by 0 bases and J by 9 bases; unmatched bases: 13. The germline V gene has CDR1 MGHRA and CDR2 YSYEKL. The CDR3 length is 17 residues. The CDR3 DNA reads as TGCGCCAGCAGCCAAGAAAGAACGGGAGGGTTACTTCGTGAGCAGTTCTTC. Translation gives CASSQERTGGLLREQFF.

The CDR3 spells CASSIGGPFYSYEQYF. Written as DNA, the CDR3 is TGTGCCAGTAGTATAGGGGGGCCCTTCTACTCCTACGAGCAGTACTTC. The V call is TRBV19, the J call TRBJ2-7, with D possibly being TRBD1 (6 bases). V was trimmed by 1 base and J by 0 bases, leaving 13 bases between them. Germline V gene data show CDR1 as LNHDA and CDR2 as SQIVND (reference sequence). This CDR3 is 16 amino acids long.

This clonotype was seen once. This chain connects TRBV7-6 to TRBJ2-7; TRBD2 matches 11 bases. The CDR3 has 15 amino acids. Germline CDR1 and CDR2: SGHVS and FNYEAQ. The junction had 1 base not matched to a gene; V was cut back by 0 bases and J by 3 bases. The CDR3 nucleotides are TGTGCCAGCAGCTTAGCTAGCGGGAGGGTCTACGAGCAGTACTTC. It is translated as CASSLASGRVYEQYF.

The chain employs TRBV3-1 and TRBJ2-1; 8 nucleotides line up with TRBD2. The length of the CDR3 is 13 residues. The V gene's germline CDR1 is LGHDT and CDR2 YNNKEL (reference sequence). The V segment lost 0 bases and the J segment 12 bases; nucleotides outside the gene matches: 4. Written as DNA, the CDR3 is TGTGCCAGCAGCCAAGATTGGACTAGCTCGCAGTTCTTC. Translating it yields CASSQDWTSSQFF.

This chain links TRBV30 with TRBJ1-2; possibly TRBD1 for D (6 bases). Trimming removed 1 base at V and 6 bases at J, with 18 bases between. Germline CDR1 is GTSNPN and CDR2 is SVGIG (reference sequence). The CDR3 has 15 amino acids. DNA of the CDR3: TGTGCCTGGAGTGCTGAACTCGGGGGGGCCAATGGCTACACCTTC. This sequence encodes CAWSAELGGANGYTF.

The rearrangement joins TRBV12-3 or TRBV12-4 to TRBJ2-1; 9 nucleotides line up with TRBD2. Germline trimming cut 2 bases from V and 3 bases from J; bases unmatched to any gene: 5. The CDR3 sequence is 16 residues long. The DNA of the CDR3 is TGTGCCAGCAGTTTACCTCTAGCGGGACTCTACAATGAGCAGTTCTTC. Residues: CASSLPLAGLYNEQFF.

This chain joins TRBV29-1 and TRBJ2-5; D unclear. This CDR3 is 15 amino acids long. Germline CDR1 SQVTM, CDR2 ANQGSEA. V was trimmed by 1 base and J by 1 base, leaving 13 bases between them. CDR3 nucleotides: TGCAGCGTTGAAGCCCGGTACAGCCTCCAAGAGACCCAGTACTTC. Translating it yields CSVEARYSLQETQYF.

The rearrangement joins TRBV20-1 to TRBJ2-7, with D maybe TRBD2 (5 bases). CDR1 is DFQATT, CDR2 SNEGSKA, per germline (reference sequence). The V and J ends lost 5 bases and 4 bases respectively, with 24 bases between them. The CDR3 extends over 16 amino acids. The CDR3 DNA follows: TGCAGTGCTCCCGGCTATCTTGTGGGAGTCTCTTACGAGCAGTACTTC. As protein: CSAPGYLVGVSYEQYF.

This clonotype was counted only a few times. The CDR3: CASSPRAYPRTDTQYF. For the CDR3, the DNA is TGTGCCAGCAGCCCCCGCGCGTACCCCCGCACAGATACGCAGTATTTT. The genes are TRBV6-1 and TRBJ2-3; no firm D call. The V end was cut by 6 bases, the J end by 1 base, with 17 bases between. The CDR3 runs to 16 residues. The germline V gene has CDR1 MNHNS and CDR2 SASEGT.

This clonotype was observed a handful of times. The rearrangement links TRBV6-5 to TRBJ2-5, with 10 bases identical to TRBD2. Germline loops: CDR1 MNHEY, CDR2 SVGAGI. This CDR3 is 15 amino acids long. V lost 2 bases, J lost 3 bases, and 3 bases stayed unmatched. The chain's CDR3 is CASSYGLAGEETQYF. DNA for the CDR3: TGTGCCAGCAGTTACGGGCTAGCGGGAGAAGAGACCCAGTACTTC.

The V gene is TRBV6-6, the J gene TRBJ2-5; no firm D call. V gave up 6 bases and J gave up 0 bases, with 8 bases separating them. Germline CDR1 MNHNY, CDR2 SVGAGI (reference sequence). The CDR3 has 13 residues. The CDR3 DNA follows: TGTGCCAGCAGCCTTGGACACCAAGAGACCCAGTACTTC. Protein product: CASSLGHQETQYF.

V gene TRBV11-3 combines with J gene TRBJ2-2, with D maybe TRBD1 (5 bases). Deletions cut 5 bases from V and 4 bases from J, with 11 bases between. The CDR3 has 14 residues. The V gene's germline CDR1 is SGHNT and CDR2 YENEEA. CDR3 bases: TGTGCCAGCAGCCCAGGGCCTTTCACCGGGGAGCTGTTTTTT. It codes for CASSPGPFTGELFF.

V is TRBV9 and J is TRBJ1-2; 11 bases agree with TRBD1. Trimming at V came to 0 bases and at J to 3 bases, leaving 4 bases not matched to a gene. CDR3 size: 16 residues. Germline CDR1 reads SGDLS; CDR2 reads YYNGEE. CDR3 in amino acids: CASSVARDRGDYGYTF. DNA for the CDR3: TGTGCCAGCAGCGTAGCCCGGGACAGGGGGGACTATGGCTACACCTTC. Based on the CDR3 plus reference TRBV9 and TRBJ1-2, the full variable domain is DSGVTQTPKHLITATGQRVTLRCSPRSGDLSVYWYQQSLDQGLQFLIQYYNGEERAKGNILERFSAQQFPDLHSELNLSSLELGDSALYFCASSVARDRGDYGYTFGSGTRLTVV.

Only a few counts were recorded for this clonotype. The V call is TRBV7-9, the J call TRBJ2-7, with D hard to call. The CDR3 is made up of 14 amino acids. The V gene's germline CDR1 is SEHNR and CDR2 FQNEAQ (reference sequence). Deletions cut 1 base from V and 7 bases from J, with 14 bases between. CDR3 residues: CASSLGQVWEEQYF. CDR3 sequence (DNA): TGTGCCAGCAGCTTAGGCCAGGTCTGGGAAGAGCAGTACTTC. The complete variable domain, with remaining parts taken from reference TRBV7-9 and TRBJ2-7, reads DTGVSQNPRHKITKRGQNVTFRCDPISEHNRLYWYRQTLGQGPEFLTYFQNEAQLEKSRLLSDRFSAERPKGSFSTLEIQRTEQGDSAMYLCASSLGQVWEEQYFGPGTRLTVT.